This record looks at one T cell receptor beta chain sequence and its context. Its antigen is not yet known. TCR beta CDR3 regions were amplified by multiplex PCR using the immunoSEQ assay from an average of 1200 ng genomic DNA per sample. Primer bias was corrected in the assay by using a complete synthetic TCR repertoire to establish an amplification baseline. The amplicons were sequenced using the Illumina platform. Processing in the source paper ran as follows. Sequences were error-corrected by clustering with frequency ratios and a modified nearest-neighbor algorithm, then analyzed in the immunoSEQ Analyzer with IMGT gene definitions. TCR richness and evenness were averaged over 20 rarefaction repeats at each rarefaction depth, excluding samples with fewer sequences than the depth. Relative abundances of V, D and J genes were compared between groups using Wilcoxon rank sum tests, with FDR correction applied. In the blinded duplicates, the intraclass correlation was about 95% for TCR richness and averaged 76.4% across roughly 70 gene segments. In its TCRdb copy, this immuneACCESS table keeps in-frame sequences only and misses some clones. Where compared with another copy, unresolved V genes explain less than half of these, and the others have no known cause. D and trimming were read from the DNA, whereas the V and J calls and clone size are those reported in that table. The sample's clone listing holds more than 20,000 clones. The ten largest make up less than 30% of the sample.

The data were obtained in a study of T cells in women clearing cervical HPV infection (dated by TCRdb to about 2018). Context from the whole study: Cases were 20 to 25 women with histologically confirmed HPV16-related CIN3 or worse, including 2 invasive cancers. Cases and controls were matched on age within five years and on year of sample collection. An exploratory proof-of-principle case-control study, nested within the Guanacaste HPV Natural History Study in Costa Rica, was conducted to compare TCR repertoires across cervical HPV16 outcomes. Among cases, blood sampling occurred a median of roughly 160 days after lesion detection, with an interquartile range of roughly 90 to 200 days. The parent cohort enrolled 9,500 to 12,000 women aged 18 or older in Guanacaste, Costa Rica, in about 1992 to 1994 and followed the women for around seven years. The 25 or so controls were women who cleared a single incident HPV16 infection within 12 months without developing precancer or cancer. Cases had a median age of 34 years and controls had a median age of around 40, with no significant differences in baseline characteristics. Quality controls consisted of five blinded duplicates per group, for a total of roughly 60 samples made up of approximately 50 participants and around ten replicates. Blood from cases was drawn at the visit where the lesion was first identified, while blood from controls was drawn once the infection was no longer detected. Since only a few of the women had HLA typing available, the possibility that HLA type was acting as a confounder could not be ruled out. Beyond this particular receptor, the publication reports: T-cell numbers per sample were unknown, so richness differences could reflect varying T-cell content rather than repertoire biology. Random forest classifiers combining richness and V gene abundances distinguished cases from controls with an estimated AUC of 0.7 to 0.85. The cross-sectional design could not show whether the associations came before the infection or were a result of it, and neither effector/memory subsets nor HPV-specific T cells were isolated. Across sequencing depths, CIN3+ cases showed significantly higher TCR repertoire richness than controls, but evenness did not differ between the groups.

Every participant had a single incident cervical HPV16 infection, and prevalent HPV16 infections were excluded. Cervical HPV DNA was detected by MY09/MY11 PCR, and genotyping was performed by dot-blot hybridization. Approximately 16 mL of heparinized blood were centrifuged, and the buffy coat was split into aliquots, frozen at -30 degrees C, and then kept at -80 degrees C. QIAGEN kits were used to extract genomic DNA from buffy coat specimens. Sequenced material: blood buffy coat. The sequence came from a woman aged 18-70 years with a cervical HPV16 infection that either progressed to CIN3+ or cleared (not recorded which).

The CDR3 loop reads CSVEGGPAFF. Incomplete CDR3 DNA: TGCAGCGTTGAGGGGGGTCCT. The sequence is built from TRBV29-1 and TRBJ1-1, with TRBD1 tentatively as D gene (5 bases match). The CDR3 end is not reached by the read, which stops 3 residues before it; the germline J gene fills it in. The CDR3 starts with the cysteine, ends with the phenylalanine, and has 10 residues. The DNA covers only part of the CDR3, 21 bases in frame from base 1. Via the germline V gene, CDR1 is SQVTM and CDR2 ANQGSEA.